What follows are 18 T cell receptor beta chains derived from one specimen sequenced in a study of high-grade serous ovarian cancer treatment subgroups. Tumor samples were obtained before definitive surgery or chemotherapy. The method was immunoSEQ multiplex PCR; TCRdb's version includes in-frame clones alone and lacks a portion of them. The repertoire includes 5,000 or so clones, about 70% of them detected once, and roughly 15% sits in the top ten. The sequencing input was tumor tissue. The receptors derive from a human donor with high-grade serous ovarian cancer.

The CDR3 bases are TGTGCCAGCAGAGTCCCGAACACCGGGGAGCTGTTTTTT. This sequence encodes CASRVPNTGELFF. V is TRBV6-4 and J is TRBJ2-2, with D uncertain. This CDR3 spans 13 amino acids. Germline V lookup: CDR1 MRHNA, CDR2 SNTAGT. Trimming took 6 bases from V and 0 from J, leaving 5 bases between them.

The V gene is TRBV4-3, the J gene TRBJ1-1; D remains unclear. The ends were cut back, 1 base at V and 5 bases at J, with 11 bases in the middle. Germline V lookup: CDR1 LGHNA, CDR2 YSLEER. This CDR3 comprises 14 residues. CDR3: CASSQVLMVTEAFF. CDR3 nucleotides: TGCGCCAGCAGCCAAGTTCTAATGGTAACTGAAGCTTTCTTT.

This rearrangement joins TRBV15 to TRBJ1-1, with TRBD1 matching 9 bases. The V and J ends lost 6 bases and 6 bases, in that order; junction bases with no gene match: 8. The CDR3 is 14 amino acids. Looked up from germline, CDR1 is LNHNV and CDR2 is YYDKDF (reference sequence). The CDR3: CATSSPGQGAEAFF. In nucleotides, the CDR3 is TGTGCCACCAGTTCACCGGGACAGGGCGCTGAAGCTTTCTTT.

This rearrangement joins TRBV30 to TRBJ1-2, with 8 bases matching TRBD1. V dropped 4 bases and J dropped 3; count of bases not matched to a gene: 7. The CDR3 is made up of 14 amino acids. The V gene's germline CDR1 is GTSNPN and CDR2 SVGIG (reference sequence). CDR3 DNA sequence: TGTGCCTGGAAGTGGGGACAGGACTACTATGGCTACACCTTC. Translating it yields CAWKWGQDYYGYTF.

The chain employs TRBV18 and TRBJ1-3; unclear D gene. Germline V gene data show CDR1 as KGHSH and CDR2 as LQKENI. Trimming cost V 5 bases and J 2 bases, with 16 bases left between them. There are 16 residues in the CDR3. The CDR3 protein is CASSEIKVGTGNTIYF. Written as DNA, the CDR3 is TGTGCCAGCTCAGAAATAAAAGTGGGGACTGGAAACACCATATATTTT.

The gene calls are TRBV4-2 and TRBJ2-3; D remains ambiguous. Trimming took 0 bases from V and 3 from J, leaving 7 bases between them. CDR3 length: 14 residues. Germline V gene data show CDR1 as LGHNA and CDR2 as YNFKEQ. DNA for the CDR3: TGTGCCAGCAGCCAAGATCGGCTAACAGATACGCAGTATTTT. It codes for CASSQDRLTDTQYF.

Regarding this clone: Its ends do not fully match the called genes, so a read error is possible. The chain uses TRBV29-1 and TRBJ1-5; D not certain. The CDR3 length is 13 residues. CDR1 and CDR2 (germline): SQVTM, ANQGSEA. The CDR3: CSAEPGGNQPQHF. The CDR3 DNA sequence: TGCAGCGCTGAACCCGGGGGCAATCAGCCCCAGCATTTT.

The V and J genes are TRBV18 and TRBJ1-5; D may be TRBD1 (5 bases). The germline gives CDR1 KGHSH, CDR2 LQKENI. V was pared by 3 bases and J by 2 bases, with 8 bases between. The CDR3 totals 14 residues. The CDR3 DNA reads TGTGCCAGCTCACCGGTGACAGGCAATCAGCCCCAGCATTTT. This gives the protein CASSPVTGNQPQHF.

This clone has a handful of counts. The V gene is TRBV9, the J gene TRBJ2-2; D gene uncertain. V was shortened by 3 bases and J by 2 bases, with 14 bases between the two germline ends. Germline V lookup: CDR1 SGDLS, CDR2 YYNGEE. The CDR3 has 16 amino acids. The CDR3 nucleotides are TGTGCCAGCAGCGGGTCTGGCGGCCTAAACACCGGGGAGCTGTTTTTT. This codes for CASSGSGGLNTGELFF.

A few counts support this clone. The chain is built from TRBV4-2 and TRBJ2-2; 11 bases map to TRBD2. Per germline, CDR1 LGHNA and CDR2 YNFKEQ. The CDR3 extends over 16 amino acids. Trimming took 1 base from V and 8 from J; bases not matched to a gene: 6. The CDR3 bases are TGTGCCAGCAGCCAAGGTGTAGCGGGGGGGCCTGGGGAGCTGTTTTTT. Translated, it gives CASSQGVAGGPGELFF.

The rearrangement links TRBV4-3 to TRBJ2-2, with no clear D. The length of the CDR3 is 16 residues. Germline V gene lookup returns CDR1 LGHNA and CDR2 YSLEER. The V gene lost 4 bases and the J gene lost 5 bases, with 17 bases spanning the gap. The CDR3 DNA follows: TGCGCCAGCAGCCGCGCGCCTTCTCGGACGACCGGGGAGCTGTTTTTT. Its translation is CASSRAPSRTTGELFF.

The chain couples TRBV7-2 to TRBJ2-1; D possibly corresponds to TRBD1 (5 bases). Trimming removed 0 bases from V and 13 bases from J, with 13 bases in between. The CDR3 is 13 amino acids. Germline CDR1 SGHTA, CDR2 FQGNSA. The CDR3 region is CASSLARRDSQFF. As DNA, the CDR3 is TGTGCCAGCAGCTTAGCGCGCAGGGATTCCCAGTTCTTC.

By share, this clone ranks as medium-sized (0.01 to 0.1%). This chain connects TRBV11-2 to TRBJ1-3; D is uncertain. This CDR3 spans 16 amino acids. V gave up 0 bases and J gave up 0 bases, with 9 bases separating them. CDR1 is SGHAT, CDR2 FQNNGV, per germline. CDR3 DNA sequence: TGTGCCAGCAGCTTAGAACAGAGACTCTCTGGAAACACCATATATTTT. This sequence encodes CASSLEQRLSGNTIYF. The whole variable domain, remainder taken from reference TRBV11-2 and TRBJ1-3, is EAGVAQSPRYKIIEKRQSVAFWCNPISGHATLYWYQQILGQGPKLLIQFQNNGVVDDSQLPKDRFSAERLKGVDSTLKIQPAKLEDSAVYLCASSLEQRLSGNTIYFGEGSWLTVV.

The V gene is TRBV5-1, the J gene TRBJ2-1; 13 bases align to TRBD2. J was trimmed by 8 bases and V by 0 bases; bases with no gene match: 5. The V gene's germline CDR1 is SGHRS and CDR2 YFSETQ. This CDR3 contains 16 residues. The CDR3 DNA reads TGCGCCAGCAGCTTGGCAACTAGCGGGGGGGCCGATGAGCAGTTCTTC. It codes for CASSLATSGGADEQFF.

This chain joins TRBV4-3 and TRBJ1-1; the D gene is possibly TRBD1 (5 bases). Between the trimmed V and J ends, which lost 3 bases and 5 bases, there was a span of 13 bases. The CDR3 consists of 14 residues. Per germline, CDR1 LGHNA and CDR2 YSLEER. CDR3 DNA: TGCGCCAGCAGCCACGAAGCTAGGGGAACTGAAGCTTTCTTT. Amino acids: CASSHEARGTEAFF.

This clone occurred a few times. The genes are TRBV7-2 and TRBJ1-1, with D uncertain. V was trimmed by 0 bases and J by 1 base, leaving 18 bases between them. Germline lookup yields CDR1 SGHTA and CDR2 FQGNSA. The length of the CDR3 is 18 residues. The CDR3 loop reads CASSLAPLVGTSNTEAFF. The CDR3 DNA reads TGTGCCAGCAGCTTAGCGCCCCTTGTGGGCACTTCGAACACTGAAGCTTTCTTT.

This sequence joins TRBV6-7 and TRBJ1-5, with 9 bases identical to TRBD1. TRBV6-7 is labeled an ORF, and its function is uncertain. The V and J ends lost 5 bases and 5 bases, in that order; junction bases with no gene match: 7. There are 15 residues in the CDR3. CDR3 amino acids: CASSMGQGGDQPQHF. CDR3 nucleotides: TGTGCCAGCAGTATGGGACAGGGCGGTGATCAGCCCCAGCATTTT.

The rearrangement joins TRBV12-5 to TRBJ2-1; TRBD2 matches 11 bases. V dropped 0 bases and J dropped 3; count of bases not matched to a gene: 10. CDR1 is LGHNT, CDR2 FRNRAP, per germline. The CDR3 is made up of 19 amino acids. The CDR3 coding sequence is TGTGCTAGTGGTTTGGTCGCGGTAGCGACTAGCGGGGACTACAATGAGCAGTTCTTC. This gives the protein CASGLVAVATSGDYNEQFF.